The rows below give T cell receptor beta chains drawn from one sample of a study of T cell responses to AZD1222 COVID-19 vaccine. TCRdb's table, derived via immunoSEQ multiplex PCR, lists solely in-frame clones and lacks some. The sample shows approximately 60,000 clones, 70% to 85% of them seen only once. The source was peripheral blood, collected on day 0 of AZD1222 vaccination. These receptor sequences come from an adult in good health. Both conserved end residues are part of each CDR3. A D gene is named only where the DNA matches it firmly. Expanded clones are given a class, and other clones once, few, many or no size at all.

d_gene: TRBD1
abundance: NA
v_gene: TRBV11-1
j_gene: TRBJ2-5
CDR3nt: TGTGCCAGCAGAGACCCCGGGACAGGGAAAGAGACCCAGTACTTC
CDR3aa: CASRDPGTGKETQYF

d_gene: TRBD1
abundance: NA
v_gene: TRBV7-6
j_gene: TRBJ1-3
CDR3nt: TGTGCCAGCAGCCGAAGACAGGGAACTTTCTCTGGAAACACCATATATTTT
CDR3aa: CASSRRQGTFSGNTIYF

d_gene: NA
abundance: once
v_gene: TRBV20-1
j_gene: TRBJ1-5
CDR3nt: TGCAGTGCTAGTGCGGGGGGCAATCGGCCCCAGCATTTT
CDR3aa: CSASAGGNRPQHF

d_gene: NA
abundance: NA
v_gene: TRBV7-9
j_gene: TRBJ1-6
CDR3nt: TGTGCCAGCAGACTTGACAGCGGGAATTCACCCCTCCACTTT
CDR3aa: CASRLDSGNSPLHF

d_gene: NA
abundance: NA
v_gene: TRBV6-2/TRBV6-3
j_gene: TRBJ2-6
CDR3nt: TGTGCCAGCAGTTACAATGCCCGACACTACTCTGGGGCCAACGTCCTGACTTTC
CDR3aa: CASSYNARHYSGANVLTF

d_gene: NA
abundance: NA
v_gene: TRBV15
j_gene: TRBJ1-2
CDR3nt: TGTGCCACCAGCAGACTCCCCAAGGACGGCTACACCTTC
CDR3aa: CATSRLPKDGYTF

d_gene: NA
abundance: NA
v_gene: TRBV7-8
j_gene: TRBJ1-2
CDR3nt: TGTGCCAGCAGCTTAGCCCTGGGTTTATATGGCTACACCTTC
CDR3aa: CASSLALGLYGYTF

d_gene: NA
abundance: NA
v_gene: TRBV6-4
j_gene: TRBJ2-1
CDR3nt: TGTGCCAGCAGTCGGGACGGAAGCTCCTACAATGAGCAGTTCTTC
CDR3aa: CASSRDGSSYNEQFF

d_gene: NA
abundance: NA
v_gene: TRBV7-3
j_gene: TRBJ2-1
CDR3nt: TGTGCCAGCAGCTTAACGATGAGCAATGAGCAGTTCTTC
CDR3aa: CASSLTMSNEQFF

d_gene: TRBD1
abundance: NA
v_gene: TRBV18
j_gene: TRBJ1-1
CDR3nt: TGTGCCAGCTCACTAGCAGGGGGGAGCACTGAAGCTTTCTTT
CDR3aa: CASSLAGGSTEAFF

d_gene: NA
abundance: few
v_gene: TRBV5-1
j_gene: TRBJ1-4
CDR3nt: TGCGCCAGCAGCATCTCAGGGGTTGACGAAAAACTGTTTTTT
CDR3aa: CASSISGVDEKLFF

d_gene: NA
abundance: NA
v_gene: TRBV6-5
j_gene: TRBJ1-2
CDR3nt: TGTGCCAGCAGTCGCCTGGACAGAGGGCAGGGGGGCTACACCTTC
CDR3aa: CASSRLDRGQGGYTF

d_gene: NA
abundance: NA
v_gene: TRBV3-1/TRBV3-2
j_gene: TRBJ1-3
CDR3nt: TGTGCCAGCACTCCCCCGGGGGGTTCAACGAACACCATATATTTT
CDR3aa: CASTPPGGSTNTIYF

d_gene: TRBD2
abundance: NA
v_gene: TRBV5-1
j_gene: TRBJ2-5
CDR3nt: TGCGCCAGCAGCTTAGCGGGAGGCGGAGAGACCCAGTACTTC
CDR3aa: CASSLAGGGETQYF

d_gene: NA
abundance: NA
v_gene: TRBV29-1
j_gene: TRBJ2-7
CDR3nt: TGCAGCGTCACGATTGGGGCCTCCTACGAGCAGTACTTC
CDR3aa: CSVTIGASYEQYF

d_gene: NA
abundance: NA
v_gene: TRBV11-1
j_gene: TRBJ1-2
CDR3nt: TGTGCCAGCAGCGAGTCAGGGGAAGGCTACACCTTC
CDR3aa: CASSESGEGYTF

d_gene: NA
abundance: NA
v_gene: TRBV5-5
j_gene: TRBJ1-2
CDR3nt: TGTGCCAGCACCGGGACCCTGGCGCAAAACTATGGCTACACCTTC
CDR3aa: CASTGTLAQNYGYTF

d_gene: TRBD1
abundance: NA
v_gene: TRBV29-1
j_gene: TRBJ2-1
CDR3nt: TGCAGCGTTGAGGGGACAGGGGCCCCCAATGAGCAGTTCTTC
CDR3aa: CSVEGTGAPNEQFF